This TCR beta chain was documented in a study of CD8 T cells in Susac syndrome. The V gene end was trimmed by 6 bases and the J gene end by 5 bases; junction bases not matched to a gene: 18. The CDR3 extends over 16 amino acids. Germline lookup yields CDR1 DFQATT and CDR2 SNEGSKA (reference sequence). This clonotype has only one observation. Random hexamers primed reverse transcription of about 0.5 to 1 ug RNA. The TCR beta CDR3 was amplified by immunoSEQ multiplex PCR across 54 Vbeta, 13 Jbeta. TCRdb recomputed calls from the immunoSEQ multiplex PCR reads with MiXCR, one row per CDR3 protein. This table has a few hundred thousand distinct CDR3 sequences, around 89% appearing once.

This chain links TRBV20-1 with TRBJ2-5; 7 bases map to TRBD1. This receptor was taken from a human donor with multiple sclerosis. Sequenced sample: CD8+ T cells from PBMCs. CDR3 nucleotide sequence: TGCAGTGCGCCTACCGCCGGGACAGACCTAAGGGAGACCCAGTACTTC. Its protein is CSAPTAGTDLRETQYF.